This T cell receptor beta chain was documented in a study of post-analysis software for immune sequencing data (dated by TCRdb to 2013 to 2016). About the full investigation: Recorded disease courses included relapsing-remitting, secondary progressive and progressive-relapsing multiple sclerosis, with some patients lacking subtype annotation. A subset of samples was prepared in parallel using single-end sample barcoding, then pooled and co-amplified after Illumina adapter ligation. The patient repertoires were compared against approximately ten previously published healthy control repertoires obtained from donors aged about 6 to 25 years. What the research found in general, with its limitations: Normalized Chao1 diversity was significantly lower in multiple sclerosis patients than controls, suggesting substantial peripheral T-cell clonal expansion. Direct clustering with F measure showed strong co-clustering of samples prepared in the same batch, prompting a batch-effect correction. Significantly higher frequencies in patients than in controls were found for a few TRBV segments, including TRBV5-6, TRBV5-1 and TRBV20-1. The control group was slightly older than the multiple sclerosis patient group.

TCR beta repertoires were profiled from peripheral blood of about a dozen young patients with multiple sclerosis to demonstrate the VDJtools post-analysis software. The patients with multiple sclerosis were children and adolescents between about 6 and 17 years of age. As concerns this clonotype: Its antigen specificity is not known. Base quality data are lacking; no much larger clone is found one base away.

Library prep was done by PCR. Data came from an Illumina HiSeq 2500. Unique molecular identifiers were incorporated into TCR beta cDNA libraries to reduce PCR and sequencing biases. Some 500,000 cDNA molecules were obtained for every 1 to 10 million input T cells, so each molecule roughly corresponded to one T cell. The patient libraries were prepared and sequenced with the same protocol used for the earlier healthy control dataset. Samples belonging to the same batch were prepared together, multiplexed and sequenced on a shared HiSeq lane. Per the original workflow: MIGEC was used to process the raw barcoded reads, and molecular identifier groups with only a single read were discarded before consensus assembly and CDR3 extraction. VDJtools was used for post-analysis of the clonotype tables, and diversity was normalized by down-sampling every dataset to the size of the smallest sample. Repertoire overlap clustering matched CDR3 amino acid but not nucleotide sequences to correct batch-related cross-sample contamination. Clones were called with MiXCR by TCRdb after fastp trimmed the public reads at Q25, and only in-frame beta chains were retained. Entries that share a CDR3 protein sequence are merged under the most common genes and DNA. TCRdb, not the original authors, processed these V and J calls. Within this sample are about 400,000 distinct CDR3 sequences, with about a third of them counted one time only. The ten largest account for roughly an eighth of the sample.

Ends trimmed: V by 2 bases, J by 4 bases; bases unmatched to a gene: 6. CDR1 and CDR2, looked up from the germline V gene, are MNHEY and SVGAGI. Counted from cysteine to phenylalanine, this CDR3 has 15 amino acids. Only CDR3 DNA is held: 45 bases, read in frame from base 1. The chain links TRBV6-5 with TRBJ1-2; TRBD1 fits 8 bases in the junction. Source material: blood. The TCR was taken from a girl aged 5-17 years with multiple sclerosis. The CDR3 region has the sequence CASSYTGQGGYGYTF. At the DNA level, the sequence is TGTGCCAGCAGTTACACAGGACAGGGTGGCTATGGCTACACCTTC.